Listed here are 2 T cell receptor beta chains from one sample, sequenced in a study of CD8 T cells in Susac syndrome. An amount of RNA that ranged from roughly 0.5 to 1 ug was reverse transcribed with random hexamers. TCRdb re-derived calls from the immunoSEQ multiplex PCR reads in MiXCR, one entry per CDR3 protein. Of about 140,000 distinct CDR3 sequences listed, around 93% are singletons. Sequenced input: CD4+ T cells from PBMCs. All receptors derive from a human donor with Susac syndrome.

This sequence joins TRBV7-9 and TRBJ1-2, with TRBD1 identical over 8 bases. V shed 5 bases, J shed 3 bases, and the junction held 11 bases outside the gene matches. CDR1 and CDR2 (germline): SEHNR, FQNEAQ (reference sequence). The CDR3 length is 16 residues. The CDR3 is CASSIGQGSVDYGYTF. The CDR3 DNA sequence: TGTGCCAGCAGCATTGGACAGGGAAGTGTTGACTATGGCTACACCTTC.

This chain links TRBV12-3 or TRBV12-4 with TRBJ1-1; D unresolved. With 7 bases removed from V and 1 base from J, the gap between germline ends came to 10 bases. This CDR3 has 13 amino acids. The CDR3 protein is CASTLHTNTEAFF. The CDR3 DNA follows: TGTGCCAGCACCCTACATACGAACACTGAAGCTTTCTTT.